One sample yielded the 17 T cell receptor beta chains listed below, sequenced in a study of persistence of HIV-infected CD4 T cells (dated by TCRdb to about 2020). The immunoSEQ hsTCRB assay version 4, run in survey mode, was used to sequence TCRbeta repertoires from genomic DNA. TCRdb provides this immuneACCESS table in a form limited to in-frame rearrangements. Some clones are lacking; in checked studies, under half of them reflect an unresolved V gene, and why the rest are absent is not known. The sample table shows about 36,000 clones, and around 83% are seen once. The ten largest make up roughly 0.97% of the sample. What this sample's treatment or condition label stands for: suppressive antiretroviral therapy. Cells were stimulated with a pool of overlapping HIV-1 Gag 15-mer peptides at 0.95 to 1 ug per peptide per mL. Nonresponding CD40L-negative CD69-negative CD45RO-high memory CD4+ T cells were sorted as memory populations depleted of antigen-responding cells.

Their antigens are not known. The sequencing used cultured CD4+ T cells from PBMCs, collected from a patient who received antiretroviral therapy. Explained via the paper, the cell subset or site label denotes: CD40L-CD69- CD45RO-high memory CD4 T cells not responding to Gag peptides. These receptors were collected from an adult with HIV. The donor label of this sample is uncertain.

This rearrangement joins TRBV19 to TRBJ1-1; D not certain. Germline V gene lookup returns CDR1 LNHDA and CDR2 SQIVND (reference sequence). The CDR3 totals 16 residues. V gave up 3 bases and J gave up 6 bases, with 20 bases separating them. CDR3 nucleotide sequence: TGTGCCAGTAGTATCGCCCGGGTTTCGGCAGTCCCTGAAGCTTTCTTT. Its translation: CASSIARVSAVPEAFF.

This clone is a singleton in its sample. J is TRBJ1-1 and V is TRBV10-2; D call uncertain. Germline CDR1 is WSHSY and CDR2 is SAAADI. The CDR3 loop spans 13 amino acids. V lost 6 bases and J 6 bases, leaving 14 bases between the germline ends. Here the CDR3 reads CASSVDADAEAFF. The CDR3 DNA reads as TGCGCCAGCAGCGTAGACGCGGACGCTGAAGCTTTCTTT.

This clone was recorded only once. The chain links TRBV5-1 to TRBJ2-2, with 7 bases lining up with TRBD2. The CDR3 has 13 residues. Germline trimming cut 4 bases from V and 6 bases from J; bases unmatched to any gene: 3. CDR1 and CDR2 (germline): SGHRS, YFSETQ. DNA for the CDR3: TGCGCCAGCAGCCCCGCGGGGGCCGGGGAGCTGTTTTTT. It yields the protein CASSPAGAGELFF.

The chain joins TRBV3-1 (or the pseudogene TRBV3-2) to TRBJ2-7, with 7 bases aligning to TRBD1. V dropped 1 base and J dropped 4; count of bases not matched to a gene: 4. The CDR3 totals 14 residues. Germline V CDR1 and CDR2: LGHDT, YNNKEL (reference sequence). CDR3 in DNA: TGTGCCAGCAGCCAAGGGGTACAGGGGTACGAGCAGTACTTC. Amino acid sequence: CASSQGVQGYEQYF.

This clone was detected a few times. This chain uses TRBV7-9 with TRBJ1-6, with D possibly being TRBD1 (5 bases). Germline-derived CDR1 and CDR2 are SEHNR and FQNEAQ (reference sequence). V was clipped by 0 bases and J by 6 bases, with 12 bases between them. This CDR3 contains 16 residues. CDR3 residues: CASSLARGSFNSPLHF. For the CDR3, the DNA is TGTGCCAGCAGCTTAGCGAGGGGATCTTTTAATTCACCCCTCCACTTT. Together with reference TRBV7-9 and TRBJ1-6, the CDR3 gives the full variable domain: DTGVSQNPRHKITKRGQNVTFRCDPISEHNRLYWYRQTLGQGPEFLTYFQNEAQLEKSRLLSDRFSAERPKGSFSTLEIQRTEQGDSAMYLCASSLARGSFNSPLHFGNGTRLTVT.

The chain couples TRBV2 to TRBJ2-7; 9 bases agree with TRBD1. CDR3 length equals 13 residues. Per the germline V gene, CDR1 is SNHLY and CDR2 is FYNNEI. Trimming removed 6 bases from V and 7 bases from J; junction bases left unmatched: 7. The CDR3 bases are TGTGCCAGCAGCCGGGACAGGGAGATGGAGCAGTACTTC. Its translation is CASSRDREMEQYF.

The CDR3 loop reads CSVEDGARGWGNEQFF. The CDR3 DNA sequence: TGCAGCGTTGAAGACGGGGCTAGGGGATGGGGCAATGAGCAGTTCTTC. The rearrangement links TRBV29-1 to TRBJ2-1; D tentatively reads TRBD1 or TRBD2 (5 bases each). Trimming took 0 bases from V and 6 from J, leaving 18 bases between them. There are 16 residues in the CDR3. Germline V gene data show CDR1 as SQVTM and CDR2 as ANQGSEA.

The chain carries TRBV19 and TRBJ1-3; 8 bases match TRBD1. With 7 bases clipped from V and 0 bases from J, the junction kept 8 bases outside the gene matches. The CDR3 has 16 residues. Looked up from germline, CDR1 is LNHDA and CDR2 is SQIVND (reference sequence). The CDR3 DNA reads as TGTGCCAGTATAGGGTTCGGGACAGGCTCTGGAAACACCATATATTTT. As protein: CASIGFGTGSGNTIYF.

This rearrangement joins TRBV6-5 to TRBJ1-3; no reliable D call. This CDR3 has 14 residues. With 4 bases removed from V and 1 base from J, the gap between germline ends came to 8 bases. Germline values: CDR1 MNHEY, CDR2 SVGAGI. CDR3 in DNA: TGTGCCAGCAGTTCGGGAATTTCTGGAAACACCATATATTTT. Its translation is CASSSGISGNTIYF.

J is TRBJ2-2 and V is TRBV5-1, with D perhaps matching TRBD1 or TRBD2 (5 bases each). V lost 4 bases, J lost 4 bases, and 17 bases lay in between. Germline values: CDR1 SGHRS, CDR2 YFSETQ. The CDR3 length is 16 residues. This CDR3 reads CASSDRITGGTGELFF. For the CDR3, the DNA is TGCGCCAGCAGCGATCGAATCACAGGAGGCACCGGGGAGCTGTTTTTT.

As DNA, the CDR3 is TGTGCCAGCAGATCTCTCACCGGGTTCGGATTCTTC. This gives the protein CASRSLTGFGFF. The rearrangement joins TRBV28 to TRBJ2-1; D gene unclear. The CDR3 has 12 residues. The ends were cut back, 6 bases at V and 16 bases at J, with 19 bases in the middle. Germline V gives CDR1 MDHEN, CDR2 SYDVKM.

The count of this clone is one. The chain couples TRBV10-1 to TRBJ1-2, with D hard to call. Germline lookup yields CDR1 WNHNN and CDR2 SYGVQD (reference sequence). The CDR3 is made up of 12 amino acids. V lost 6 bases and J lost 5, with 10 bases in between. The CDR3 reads CASSANLYGYTF. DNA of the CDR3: TGCGCCAGCAGCGCAAATTTGTATGGCTACACCTTC.

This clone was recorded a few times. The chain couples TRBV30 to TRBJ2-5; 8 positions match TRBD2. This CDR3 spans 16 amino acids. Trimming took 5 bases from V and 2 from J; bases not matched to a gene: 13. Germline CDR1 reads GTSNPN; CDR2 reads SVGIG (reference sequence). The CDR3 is CAWGPKGVAGQETQYF. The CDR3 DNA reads TGTGCCTGGGGGCCTAAGGGGGTAGCGGGGCAAGAGACCCAGTACTTC.

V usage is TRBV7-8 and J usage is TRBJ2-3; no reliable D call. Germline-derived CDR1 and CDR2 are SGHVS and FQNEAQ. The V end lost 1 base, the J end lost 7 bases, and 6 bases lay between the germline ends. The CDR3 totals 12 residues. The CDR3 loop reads CASSLDQYTQYF. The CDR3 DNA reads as TGTGCCAGCAGCTTAGATCAGTATACGCAGTATTTT.

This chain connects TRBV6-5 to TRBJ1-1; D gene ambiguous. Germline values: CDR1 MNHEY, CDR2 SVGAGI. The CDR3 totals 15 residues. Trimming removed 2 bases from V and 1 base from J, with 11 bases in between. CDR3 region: CASSYGRRENTEAFF. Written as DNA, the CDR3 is TGTGCCAGCAGTTACGGCAGGAGAGAGAACACTGAAGCTTTCTTT.

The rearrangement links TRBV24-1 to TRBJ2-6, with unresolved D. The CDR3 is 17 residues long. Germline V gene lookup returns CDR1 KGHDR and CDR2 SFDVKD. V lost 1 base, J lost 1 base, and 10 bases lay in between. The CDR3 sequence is CATSDLTSASGANVLTF. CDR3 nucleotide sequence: TGTGCCACCAGTGATTTAACTTCGGCATCTGGGGCCAACGTCCTGACTTTC.

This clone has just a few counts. The CDR3 is CASGFGRTNTEAFF. The CDR3 DNA sequence: TGTGCTAGTGGTTTTGGACGGACCAACACTGAAGCTTTCTTT. The chain employs TRBV12-5 and TRBJ1-1; no reliable D call. Germline V gives CDR1 LGHNT, CDR2 FRNRAP. The CDR3 sequence is 14 residues long. Trimming left V 3 bases short and J 2 bases short, with 10 bases between.